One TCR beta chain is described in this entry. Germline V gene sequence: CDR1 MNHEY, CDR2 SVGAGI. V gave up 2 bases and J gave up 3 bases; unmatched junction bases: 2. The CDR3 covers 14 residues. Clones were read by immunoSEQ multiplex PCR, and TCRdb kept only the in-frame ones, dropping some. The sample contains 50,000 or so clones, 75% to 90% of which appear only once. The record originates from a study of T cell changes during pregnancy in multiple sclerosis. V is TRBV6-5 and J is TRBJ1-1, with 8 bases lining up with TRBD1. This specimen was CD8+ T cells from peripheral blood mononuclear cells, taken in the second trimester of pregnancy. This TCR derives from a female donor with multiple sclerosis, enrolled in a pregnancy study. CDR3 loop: CASSYNRGDTEAFF. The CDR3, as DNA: TGTGCCAGCAGTTACAACAGGGGGGACACTGAAGCTTTCTTT.